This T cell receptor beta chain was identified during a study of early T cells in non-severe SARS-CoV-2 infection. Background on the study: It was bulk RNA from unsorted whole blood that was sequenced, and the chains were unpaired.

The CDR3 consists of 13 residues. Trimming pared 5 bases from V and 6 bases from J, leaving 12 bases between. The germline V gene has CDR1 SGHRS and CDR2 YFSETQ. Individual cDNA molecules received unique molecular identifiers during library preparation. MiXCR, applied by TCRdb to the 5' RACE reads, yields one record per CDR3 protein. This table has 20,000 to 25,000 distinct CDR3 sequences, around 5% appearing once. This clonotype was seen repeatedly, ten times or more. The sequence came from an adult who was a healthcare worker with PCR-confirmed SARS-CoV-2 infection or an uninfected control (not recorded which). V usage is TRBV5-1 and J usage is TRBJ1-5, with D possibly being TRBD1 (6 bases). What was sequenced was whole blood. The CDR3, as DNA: TGCGCCAGCAGTTTAGGACAGTCTCAGCCCCAGCATTTT. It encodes CASSLGQSQPQHF. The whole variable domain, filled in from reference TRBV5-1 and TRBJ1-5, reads KAGVTQTPRYLIKTRGQQVTLSCSPISGHRSVSWYQQTPGQGLQFLFEYFSETQRNKGNFPGRFSGRQFSNSRSEMNVSTLELGDSALYLCASSLGQSQPQHFGDGTRLSIL.